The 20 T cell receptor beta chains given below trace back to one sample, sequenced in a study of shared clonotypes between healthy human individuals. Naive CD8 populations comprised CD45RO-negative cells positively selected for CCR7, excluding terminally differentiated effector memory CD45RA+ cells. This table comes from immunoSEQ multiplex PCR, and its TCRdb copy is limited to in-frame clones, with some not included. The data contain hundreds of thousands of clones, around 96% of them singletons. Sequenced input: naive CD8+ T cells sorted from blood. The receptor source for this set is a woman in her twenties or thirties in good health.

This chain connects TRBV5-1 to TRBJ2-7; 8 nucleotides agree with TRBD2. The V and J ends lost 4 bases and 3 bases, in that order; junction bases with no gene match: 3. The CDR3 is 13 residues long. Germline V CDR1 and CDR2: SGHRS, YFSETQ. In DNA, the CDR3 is TGCGCCAGCAGCGGGAGCGGGAGCTACGAGCAGTACTTC. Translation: CASSGSGSYEQYF.

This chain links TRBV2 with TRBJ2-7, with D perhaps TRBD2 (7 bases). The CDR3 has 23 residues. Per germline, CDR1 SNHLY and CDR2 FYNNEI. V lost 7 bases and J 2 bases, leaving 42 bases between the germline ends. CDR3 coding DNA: TGTGCCAGCAACTATTCGACAGAAACCTCTCAGGGGATGGCAAAGCGGGGTCCCTACGAGCAGTACTTC. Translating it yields CASNYSTETSQGMAKRGPYEQYF.

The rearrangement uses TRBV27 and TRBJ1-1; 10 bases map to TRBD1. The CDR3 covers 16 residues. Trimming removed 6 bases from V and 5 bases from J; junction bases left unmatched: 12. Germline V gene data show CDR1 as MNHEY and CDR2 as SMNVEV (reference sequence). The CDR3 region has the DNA TGTGCCAGCAGGGGACAGGGGCCGGCTTTATTGACTGAAGCTTTCTTT. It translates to CASRGQGPALLTEAFF.

The CDR3 DNA reads as TGTGCCAGCAGCTTAGACAGTAGAAACACCGGGGAGCTGTTTTTT. Protein product: CASSLDSRNTGELFF. The chain joins TRBV7-2 to TRBJ2-2; D is uncertain. Germline lookup yields CDR1 SGHTA and CDR2 FQGNSA. This CDR3 is built from 15 residues. V was trimmed by 1 base and J by 2 bases, leaving 8 bases between them.

The CDR3 DNA reads as TGTGCCAGCAGTGAAGCTGCTGGGTACGAGCAGTACTTC. It codes for CASSEAAGYEQYF. The J gene is TRBJ2-7, the V gene TRBV6-1; no clear D. The CDR3 extends over 13 amino acids. The germline gives CDR1 MNHNS, CDR2 SASEGT. V gave up 0 bases and J gave up 4 bases, with 7 bases separating them.

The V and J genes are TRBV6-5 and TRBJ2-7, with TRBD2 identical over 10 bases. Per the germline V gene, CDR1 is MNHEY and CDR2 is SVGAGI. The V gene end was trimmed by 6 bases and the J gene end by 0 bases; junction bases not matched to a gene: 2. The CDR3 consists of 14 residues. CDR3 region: CASSSSGGSYEQYF. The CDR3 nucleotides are TGTGCCAGCAGCTCTAGCGGGGGCTCCTACGAGCAGTACTTC.

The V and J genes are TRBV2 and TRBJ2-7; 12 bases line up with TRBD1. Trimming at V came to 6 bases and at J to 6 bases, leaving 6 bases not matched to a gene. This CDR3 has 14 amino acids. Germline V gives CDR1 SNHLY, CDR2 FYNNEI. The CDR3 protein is CASREWDRGPEQYF. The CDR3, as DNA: TGTGCCAGCAGGGAATGGGACAGGGGGCCCGAGCAGTACTTC. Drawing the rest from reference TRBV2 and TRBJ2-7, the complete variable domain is EPEVTQTPSHQVTQMGQEVILRCVPISNHLYFYWYRQILGQKVEFLVSFYNNEISEKSEIFDDQFSVERPDGSNFTLKIRSTKLEDSAMYFCASREWDRGPEQYFGPGTRLTVT.

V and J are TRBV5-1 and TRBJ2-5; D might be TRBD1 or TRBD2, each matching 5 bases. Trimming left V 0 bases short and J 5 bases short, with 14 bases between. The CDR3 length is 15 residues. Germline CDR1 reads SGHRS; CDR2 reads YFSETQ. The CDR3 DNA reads TGCGCCAGCAGCTTGGATGGGACCCTAGGGGAGACCCAGTACTTC. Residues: CASSLDGTLGETQYF.

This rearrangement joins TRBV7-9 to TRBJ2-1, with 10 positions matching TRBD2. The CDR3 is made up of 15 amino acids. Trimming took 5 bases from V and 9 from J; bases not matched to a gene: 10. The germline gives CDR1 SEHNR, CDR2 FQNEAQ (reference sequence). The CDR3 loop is CASSGASGRAGEQFF. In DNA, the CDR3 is TGTGCCAGCAGCGGGGCCAGCGGGAGGGCCGGTGAGCAGTTCTTC.

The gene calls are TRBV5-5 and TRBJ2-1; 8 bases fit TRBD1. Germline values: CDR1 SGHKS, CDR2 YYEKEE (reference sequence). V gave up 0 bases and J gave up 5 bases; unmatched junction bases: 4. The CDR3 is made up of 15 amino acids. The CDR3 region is CASSLVQGANNEQFF. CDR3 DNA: TGTGCCAGCAGCTTGGTGCAGGGGGCCAACAATGAGCAGTTCTTC. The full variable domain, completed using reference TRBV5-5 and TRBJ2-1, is DAGVTQSPTHLIKTRGQQVTLRCSPISGHKSVSWYQQVLGQGPQFIFQYYEKEERGRGNFPDRFSARQFPNYSSELNVNALLLGDSALYLCASSLVQGANNEQFFGPGTRLTVL.

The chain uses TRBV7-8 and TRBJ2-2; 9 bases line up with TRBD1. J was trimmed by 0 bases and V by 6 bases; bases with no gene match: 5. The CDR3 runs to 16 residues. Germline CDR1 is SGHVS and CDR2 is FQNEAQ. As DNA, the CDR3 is TGTGCCAGCAGTCGGGACAGGGACGCGAACACCGGGGAGCTGTTTTTT. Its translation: CASSRDRDANTGELFF.

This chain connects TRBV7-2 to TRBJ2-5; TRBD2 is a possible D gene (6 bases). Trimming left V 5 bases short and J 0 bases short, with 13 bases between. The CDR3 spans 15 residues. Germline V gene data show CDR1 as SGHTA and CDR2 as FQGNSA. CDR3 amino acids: CASSRDFSYQETQYF. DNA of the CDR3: TGTGCCAGCAGCCGGGACTTTTCGTACCAAGAGACCCAGTACTTC.

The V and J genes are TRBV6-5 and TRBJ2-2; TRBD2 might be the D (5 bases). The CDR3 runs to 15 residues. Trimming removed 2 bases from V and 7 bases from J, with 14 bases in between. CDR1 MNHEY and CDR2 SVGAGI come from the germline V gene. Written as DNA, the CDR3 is TGTGCCAGCAGTTACAGCCGTGAGGGATACGGGGAGCTGTTTTTT. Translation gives CASSYSREGYGELFF.

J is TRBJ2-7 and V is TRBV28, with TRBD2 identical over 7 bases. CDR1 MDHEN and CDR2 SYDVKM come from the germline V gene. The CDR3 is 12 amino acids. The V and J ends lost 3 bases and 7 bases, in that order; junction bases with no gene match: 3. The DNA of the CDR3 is TGTGCCAGCAGTTTGCGGGAGTGGGAGCAGTACTTC. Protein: CASSLREWEQYF.

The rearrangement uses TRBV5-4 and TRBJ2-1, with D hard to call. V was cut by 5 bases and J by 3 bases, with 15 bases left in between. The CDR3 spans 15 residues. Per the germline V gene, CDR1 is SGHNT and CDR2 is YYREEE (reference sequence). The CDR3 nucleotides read TGTGCCAGCAGAGTCGGGTCTACGGGCTACAATGAGCAGTTCTTC. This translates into CASRVGSTGYNEQFF.

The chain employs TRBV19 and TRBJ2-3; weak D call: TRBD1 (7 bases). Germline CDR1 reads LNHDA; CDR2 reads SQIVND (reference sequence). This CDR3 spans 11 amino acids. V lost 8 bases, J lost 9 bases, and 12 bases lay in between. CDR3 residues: CASLAGQTQYF. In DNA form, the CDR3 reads TGTGCCAGTCTGGCGGGACAGACGCAGTATTTT.

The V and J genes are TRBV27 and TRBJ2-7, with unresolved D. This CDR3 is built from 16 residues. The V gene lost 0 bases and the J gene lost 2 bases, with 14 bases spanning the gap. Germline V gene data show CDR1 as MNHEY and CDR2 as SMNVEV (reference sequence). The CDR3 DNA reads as TGTGCCAGCAGTTTATCGTCGGCCGGTAACCCCTACGAGCAGTACTTC. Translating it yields CASSLSSAGNPYEQYF.

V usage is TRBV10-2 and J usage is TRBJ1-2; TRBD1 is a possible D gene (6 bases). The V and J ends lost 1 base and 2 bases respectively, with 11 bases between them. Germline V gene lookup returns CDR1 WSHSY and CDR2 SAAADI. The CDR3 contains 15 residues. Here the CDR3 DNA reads TGCGCCAGCAGTGAGTGGGGGGCGAACAACTATGGCTACACCTTC. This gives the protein CASSEWGANNYGYTF.

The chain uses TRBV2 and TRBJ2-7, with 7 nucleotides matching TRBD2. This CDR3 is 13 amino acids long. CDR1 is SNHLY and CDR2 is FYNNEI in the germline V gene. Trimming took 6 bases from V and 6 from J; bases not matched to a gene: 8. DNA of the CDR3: TGTGCCAGCAGGCGACCGGGACTATCCGAGCAGTACTTC. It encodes CASRRPGLSEQYF.

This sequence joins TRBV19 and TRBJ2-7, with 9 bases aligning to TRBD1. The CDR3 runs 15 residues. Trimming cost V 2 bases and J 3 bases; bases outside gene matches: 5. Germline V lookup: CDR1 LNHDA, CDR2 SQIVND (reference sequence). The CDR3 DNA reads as TGTGCCAGTAGTATAACTCTGGACAGGGGCTACGAGCAGTACTTC. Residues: CASSITLDRGYEQYF.